The 21 T cell receptor beta chains listed next were all sequenced from one sample in a study of identical twins (dated by TCRdb to 2016 to 2017). The receptor library was made with 5' RACE. Sequencing instrument: Illumina HiSeq 2000. Using fastp at Q25 and MiXCR, TCRdb reprocessed the public reads and kept productive beta chains. For every CDR3 protein sequence, its rows merge into one entry that carries the most common genes and DNA. This sample holds approximately 150,000 distinct CDR3 sequences; 3% to 4% were observed only once. The ten most abundant clones make up approximately 7.7% of the sample. The source material was memory T cells sorted from blood. The sample's cell subset or site label, in plain terms: CD45RO+ enriched T cells. The receptor set was obtained from a man in his late teens or twenties in good health.

This clonotype was recorded many times. J is TRBJ1-6 and V is TRBV5-1, with no clear D. The CDR3 is 15 amino acids. Trimming stripped 0 bases from V and 8 bases from J, with 12 bases between. Germline lookup yields CDR1 SGHRS and CDR2 YFSETQ. In nucleotides, the CDR3 is TGCGCCAGCAGCTTGGGGACGTCGGGCCATTCACCCCTCCACTTT. Translated, it gives CASSLGTSGHSPLHF.

This clonotype was observed many times. The chain is built from TRBV11-1 and TRBJ2-1; TRBD2 matches 10 bases. Germline lookup yields CDR1 SGHAT and CDR2 FQDESV (reference sequence). V gave up 1 base and J gave up 8 bases; unmatched junction bases: 8. The CDR3 is 16 residues long. The chain's CDR3 is CASSLGRLAGNYEQFF. The CDR3 nucleotides are TGTGCCAGCAGCTTAGGGAGACTAGCGGGTAATTATGAGCAGTTCTTC. Based on the CDR3 plus reference TRBV11-1 and TRBJ2-1, the full variable domain is EAEVAQSPRYKITEKSQAVAFWCDPISGHATLYWYRQILGQGPELLVQFQDESVVDDSQLPKDRFSAERLKGVDSTLKIQPAELGDSAMYLCASSLGRLAGNYEQFFGPGTRLTVL.

This clonotype was detected many times. The chain employs TRBV12-3 or TRBV12-4 and TRBJ2-3; 12 bases align to TRBD2. This CDR3 is built from 15 residues. J lost 14 bases, V lost 6 bases, and 15 bases had no gene match. The CDR3 protein is CASSPMGLAGGFLYF. CDR3 DNA: TGTGCCAGCAGCCCGATGGGACTAGCGGGCGGATTTCTGTATTTT.

This clonotype was detected ten times or more. The chain is built from TRBV6-1 and TRBJ2-1, with D unclear. The CDR3 totals 13 residues. Trimming shortened V by 7 bases and J by 6 bases, and 13 bases separated the two germline ends. Germline V gene lookup returns CDR1 MNHNS and CDR2 SASEGT. CDR3 sequence reads: CASTETLGNEQFF. In nucleotides, the CDR3 is TGTGCCAGCACCGAGACATTGGGCAATGAGCAGTTCTTC.

The chain is built from TRBV5-4 and TRBJ2-1; no firm D call. CDR1 and CDR2 from the germline V gene are SGHNT and YYREEE (reference sequence). V was pared by 7 bases and J by 4 bases, with 18 bases between. This CDR3 contains 15 residues. The CDR3 sequence: CASLTDQNPYNEQFF. In DNA form, the CDR3 reads TGTGCCAGCCTTACGGATCAAAATCCGTACAATGAGCAGTTCTTC.

This clonotype showed up many times. The chain combines TRBV28 with TRBJ2-7; 9 positions match TRBD2. V gave up 2 bases and J gave up 3 bases; unmatched junction bases: 11. The CDR3 length is 17 residues. Germline CDR1 is MDHEN and CDR2 is SYDVKM. CDR3 nucleotide sequence: TGTGCCAGCAGTTTAGCAACTAGCGGGTTCATGGGCTACGAGCAGTACGTC. As protein: CASSLATSGFMGYEQYV.

This clonotype was detected many times. The chain combines TRBV19 with TRBJ2-7; 12 bases are shared with TRBD2. Germline V CDR1 and CDR2: LNHDA, SQIVND (reference sequence). J gave up 2 bases and V 10 bases, and 6 bases lay outside the gene matches. The CDR3 has 14 residues. CDR3 DNA: TGTGCCACCCGAGGACTAGCGGGGACCTACGAGCAGTACTTC. It yields the protein CATRGLAGTYEQYF.

This clonotype was detected ten times or more. The genes are TRBV9 and TRBJ2-5; D is possibly TRBD2 (5 bases). The CDR3 is 15 amino acids. V gave up 4 bases and J gave up 0 bases, with 13 bases separating them. Germline-derived CDR1 and CDR2 are SGDLS and YYNGEE. In DNA form, the CDR3 reads TGTGCCAGCAGCCCCATGGGAGCGAACCAAGAGACCCAGTACTTC. It is translated as CASSPMGANQETQYF.

There are many counts of this clonotype. The rearrangement links TRBV7-9 to TRBJ2-5; the D is unclear. The CDR3 spans 13 residues. V was cut by 3 bases and J by 3 bases, with 8 bases left in between. The germline V gene encodes CDR1 SEHNR and CDR2 FQNEAQ (reference sequence). Here the CDR3 reads CASSFNSKETQYF. DNA for the CDR3: TGTGCCAGCAGCTTCAACAGTAAAGAGACCCAGTACTTC.

This clonotype was seen repeatedly, ten times or more. The chain couples TRBV27 to TRBJ1-2; perhaps TRBD1 as D (5 bases). This CDR3 contains 13 residues. The V end lost 3 bases, the J end lost 4 bases, and 9 bases lay between the germline ends. Germline V gene sequence: CDR1 MNHEY, CDR2 SMNVEV (reference sequence). The CDR3 spells CASSFQGSYGYTF. The CDR3 DNA sequence: TGTGCCAGCAGTTTCCAGGGCAGCTATGGCTACACCTTC.

This clonotype was seen repeatedly, ten times or more. The J gene is TRBJ2-7, the V gene TRBV6-6; D uncertain. The CDR3 covers 13 residues. The V gene lost 0 bases and the J gene lost 5 bases, with 8 bases spanning the gap. Germline CDR1 is MNHNY and CDR2 is SVGAGI (reference sequence). Here the CDR3 DNA reads TGTGCCAGCAGTTACTCGAAATTAAACGAGCAGTACTTC. Protein: CASSYSKLNEQYF.

This clonotype has a count of ten or more. CDR3 protein: CASSLEGGIADTQYF. The CDR3 DNA follows: TGTGCCAGCAGCTTAGAGGGAGGAATTGCAGATACGCAGTATTTT. The rearrangement joins TRBV7-2 to TRBJ2-3; perhaps TRBD2 as D (6 bases). The germline CDR1 and CDR2 sequences are SGHTA and FQGNSA. The CDR3 extends over 15 amino acids. Trimming left V 1 base short and J 4 bases short, with 12 bases between.

This clonotype was seen at least ten times. The chain combines TRBV5-1 with TRBJ2-1; perhaps TRBD2 as D (6 bases). The CDR3 length is 16 residues. V lost 0 bases and J 8 bases, leaving 18 bases between the germline ends. CDR1 is SGHRS and CDR2 is YFSETQ in the germline V gene. CDR3 sequence reads: CASSLAGPGEEHEQFF. The DNA for the CDR3 is TGCGCCAGCAGCTTGGCCGGGCCGGGAGAAGAGCATGAGCAGTTCTTC.

This clonotype was counted many times. This rearrangement joins TRBV4-2 to TRBJ2-3; D uncertain. Deletions cut 0 bases from V and 2 bases from J, with 9 bases between. CDR3 length equals 15 residues. Germline CDR1 and CDR2: LGHNA and YNFKEQ. The CDR3 region is CASSQDGHSTDTQYF. In DNA, the CDR3 is TGTGCCAGCAGCCAAGATGGGCATTCCACAGATACGCAGTATTTT.

In this sample, this clonotype turned up many times. The chain joins TRBV24-1 to TRBJ2-2; weak D call: TRBD2 (5 bases). Germline assignment: CDR1 KGHDR and CDR2 SFDVKD. The CDR3 loop spans 16 amino acids. V was trimmed by 4 bases and J by 7 bases, leaving 18 bases between them. For the CDR3, the DNA is TGTGCCACCAGTGACCCCGGCGAGGGAGCCCTCGGGGAGCTGTTTTTT. Encoded protein: CATSDPGEGALGELFF.

This clonotype was observed many times. This chain links TRBV7-2 with TRBJ2-5; 8 nucleotides match TRBD1. V was pared by 4 bases and J by 2 bases, with 6 bases of the junction left unmatched. CDR3 length: 15 amino acids. CDR1 is SGHTA, CDR2 FQGNSA, per germline. CDR3 sequence reads: CASSSRTGWQETQYF. The CDR3 bases are TGTGCCAGCAGCTCCCGGACAGGGTGGCAAGAGACCCAGTACTTC.

This clonotype was recorded at least ten times. The V call is TRBV12-3 or TRBV12-4, the J call TRBJ2-7; D may be TRBD2 (5 bases). This CDR3 has 16 residues. The germline V and J ends were trimmed by 5 bases and 4 bases, with 21 bases remaining between them. The CDR3 here is CASSPFGEWGSYEQYF. The CDR3 DNA follows: TGTGCCAGCAGTCCTTTTGGGGAGTGGGGATCGTACGAGCAGTACTTC.

This clonotype was seen at least ten times. The rearrangement links TRBV9 to TRBJ2-3, with unresolved D. The CDR3 is 17 amino acids. Germline V lookup: CDR1 SGDLS, CDR2 YYNGEE. Trimming removed 4 bases at V and 6 bases at J, with 24 bases between. The CDR3 region is CASSLLAGGAPRDTQYF. CDR3 in DNA: TGTGCCAGCAGCCTACTGGCTGGCGGAGCGCCTCGGGATACGCAGTATTTT.

This clonotype was observed at least ten times. This chain uses TRBV6-1 with TRBJ2-3, with D uncertain. The V gene lost 7 bases and the J gene lost 1 base, with 12 bases spanning the gap. The germline gives CDR1 MNHNS, CDR2 SASEGT. The CDR3 consists of 14 residues. DNA for the CDR3: TGTGCCAGCACAATGGTCCAGGGCACAGATACGCAGTATTTT. Protein sequence: CASTMVQGTDTQYF.

This clonotype was seen ten or more times. The chain joins TRBV2 to TRBJ2-7; no clear D gene. The V end was cut by 0 bases, the J end by 4 bases, with 7 bases between. Germline CDR1 reads SNHLY; CDR2 reads FYNNEI. The CDR3 contains 13 residues. The DNA of the CDR3 is TGTGCCAGCAGTGAAGCCACGGCTTACGAGCAGTACGTC. This gives the protein CASSEATAYEQYV.

This clonotype came up a few times. The rearrangement links TRBV24-1 to TRBJ2-5; D gene unclear. Per germline, CDR1 KGHDR and CDR2 SFDVKD. V was pared by 7 bases and J by 4 bases, with 9 bases between. The CDR3 spans 12 residues. The CDR3, as DNA: TGTGCCACCAGCGTGCAAGGAGAGACCCAGTACTTC. This translates into CATSVQGETQYF.